This entry is about one T cell receptor beta chain. Its antigen has not been determined. There are no base qualities to consult, and no much larger clone falls within one base. The data stem from a study of blood T cell repertoires in COVID-19 (TCRdb year 2020). For the study in its entirety: Collaborator samples came from the United States, Italy and Spain and covered acute and convalescent phases of COVID-19. The prospective study material was composed of cDNA or gDNA derived from T cells, B-cell-depleted T cells, or PBMCs. Subjects who had been exposed to COVID-19, were actively infected with it, or had recovered from it provided the deeply sampled blood TCRbeta repertoires that made up the dataset. The repertoires were released in a freely available public database meant as a resource for research on the immune response to SARS-CoV-2. The samples were drawn from the first 160 participants of the ongoing ImmuneRACE study and from 1,254 subjects provided by 6 global collaborators. Nearly every sample came with metadata listing a de-identified subject ID, COVID-19 status, age in years and sex. Where HLA class I and class II types were available, the types were taken from metadata supplied by the sample provider, not from assay-based typing.

The collaborating institutions used their own protocols to collect whole blood in K2EDTA tubes. For TCRbeta analysis, collaborators shipped samples as frozen whole blood, isolated PBMCs, or DNA extracted from either of those sample types. The germline V gene gives CDR1 as MNHNS and CDR2 as SASEGT. Including the terminal cysteine and phenylalanine, the CDR3 comprises 16 residues. The kept DNA is CDR3 alone, 48 bases in frame from the first base. V gives up 2 bases and J gives up 10 bases, and the segment between their germline ends measures 18 bases. General findings and caveats noted by the study authors: The quantity of clinical and demographic metadata differed by source and by participant and was supplied without curation.

TCRbeta CDR3 regions were amplified from genomic DNA using the immunoSEQ Assay, a bias-controlled multiplex PCR. In the source study's methods: The number of nucleated cells in each sample was estimated from the amplification of reference gene primers within the assay. Sequence reads were collapsed and filtered to measure the absolute abundance of every unique TCRbeta CDR3 rearrangement. For each sample, productive Simpson clonality was calculated as the square root of Simpson's diversity index over productive rearrangements. Not all clones reach the TCRdb copy of this immuneACCESS table, which keeps in-frame sequences only. Checked studies attribute under half of the gap to unresolved V genes and leave the rest unexplained. V, J and clone size are taken as reported in that table, and D and trimming were inferred from the DNA itself. Present in this sample are approximately 320,000 clones, 65% to 90% of which were seen just once. The leading ten clones occupy roughly 7.8% of the sample.

The receptor's source is a human donor in a cohort sampled during active COVID-19. Recombination linked TRBV6-1 to TRBJ1-6; the D gene assignment is ambiguous. Sequencing was carried out using peripheral blood. The nucleotide sequence reads TGTGCCAGCAGTGAACTAGGACGATCAAGAGGGTCACCCCTCCACTTT. Its translation is CASSELGRSRGSPLHF.